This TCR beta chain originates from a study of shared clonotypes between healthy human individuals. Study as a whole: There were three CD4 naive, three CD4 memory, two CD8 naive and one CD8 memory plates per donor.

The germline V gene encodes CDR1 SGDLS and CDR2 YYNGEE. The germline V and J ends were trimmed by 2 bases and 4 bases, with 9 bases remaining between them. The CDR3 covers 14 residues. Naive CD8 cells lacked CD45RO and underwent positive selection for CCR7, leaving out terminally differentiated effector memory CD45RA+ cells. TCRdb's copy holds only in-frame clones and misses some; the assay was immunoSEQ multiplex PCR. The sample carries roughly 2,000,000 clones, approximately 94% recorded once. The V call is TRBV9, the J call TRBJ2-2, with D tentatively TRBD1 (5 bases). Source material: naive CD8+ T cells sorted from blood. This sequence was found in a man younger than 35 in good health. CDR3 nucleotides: TGTGCCAGCAGCGTGGTAACAGGCACCGGGGAGCTGTTTTTT. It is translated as CASSVVTGTGELFF.